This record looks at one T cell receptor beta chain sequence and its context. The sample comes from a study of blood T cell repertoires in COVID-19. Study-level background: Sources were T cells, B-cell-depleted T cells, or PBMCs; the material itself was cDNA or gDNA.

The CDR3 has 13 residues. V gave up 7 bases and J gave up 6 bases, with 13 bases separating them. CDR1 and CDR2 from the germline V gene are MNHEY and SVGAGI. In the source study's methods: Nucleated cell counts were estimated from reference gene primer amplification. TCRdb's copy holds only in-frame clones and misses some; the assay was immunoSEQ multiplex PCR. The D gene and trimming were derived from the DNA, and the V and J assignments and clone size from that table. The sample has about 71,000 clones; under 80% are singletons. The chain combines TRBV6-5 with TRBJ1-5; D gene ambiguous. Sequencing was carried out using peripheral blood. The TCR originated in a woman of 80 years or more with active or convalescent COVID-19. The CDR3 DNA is TGTGCCAGCACCGACTCTATGAGTCAGCCCCAGCATTTT. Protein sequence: CASTDSMSQPQHF.